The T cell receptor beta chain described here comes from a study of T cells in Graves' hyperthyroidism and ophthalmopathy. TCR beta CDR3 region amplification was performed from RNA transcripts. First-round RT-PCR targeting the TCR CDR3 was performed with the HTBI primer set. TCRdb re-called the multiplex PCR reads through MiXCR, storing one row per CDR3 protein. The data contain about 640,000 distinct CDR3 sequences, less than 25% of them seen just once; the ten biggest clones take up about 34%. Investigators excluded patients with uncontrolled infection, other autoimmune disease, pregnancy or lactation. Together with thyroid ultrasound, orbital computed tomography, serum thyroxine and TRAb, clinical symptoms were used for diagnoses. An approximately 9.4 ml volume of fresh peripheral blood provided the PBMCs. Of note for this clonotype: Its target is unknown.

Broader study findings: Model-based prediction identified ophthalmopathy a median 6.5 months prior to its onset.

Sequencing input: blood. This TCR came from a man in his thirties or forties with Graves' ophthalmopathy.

The CDR3 DNA reads as TGTGCCAGCAGCTTATCCGGACACTACGAGCAGTACTTC. Its translation: CASSLSGHYEQYF. The V gene is TRBV7-2, the J gene TRBJ2-7, with D perhaps TRBD1 (5 bases). The CDR3 spans 13 residues. The germline V gene has CDR1 SGHTA and CDR2 FQGNSA. Trimming cost V 2 bases and J 3 bases, with 8 bases left between them.